This T cell receptor beta chain comes out of a study of blood T cell repertoires in COVID-19. Study at large: Donors in the United States, Italy and Spain gave samples during acute or convalescent COVID-19. T cells, B-cell-depleted T cells, or PBMCs provided the cDNA or gDNA that served as material.

Authors' data handling: Reference gene primers were amplified, and this amplification served to estimate nucleated cell counts. The table came from immunoSEQ multiplex PCR; TCRdb's copy has only in-frame clones and leaves some out. Clone size and the V and J calls come from that table; the DNA yielded D and trimming. This sample has about 200,000 clones; around 85% occur once, and the top ten carry more than 0.7%. This CDR3 is built from 13 residues. The germline gives CDR1 SGHNT, CDR2 YENEEA. V lost 1 base, J lost 4 bases, and 8 bases lay in between. The sample taken for sequencing was peripheral blood. The TCR comes from a woman in her seventies with acute or convalescent COVID-19. The V and J genes are TRBV11-3 and TRBJ2-7; D uncertain. CDR3 sequence reads: CASSLVTSYEQYF. CDR3 coding DNA: TGTGCCAGCAGCTTAGTTACATCTTACGAGCAGTACTTC.